This T cell receptor beta chain comes out of a study of T cells after yellow fever vaccination. MiXCR was run by TCRdb on the 5' RACE reads, yielding one entry per CDR3 protein. The sample holds around 400,000 distinct CDR3 sequences, more than 9% seen once. The junction had 13 bases not matched to a gene; V was cut back by 4 bases and J by 5 bases. CDR1 MNHEY and CDR2 SVGAGI come from the germline V gene. This CDR3 has 16 amino acids. V gene TRBV6-5 combines with J gene TRBJ1-2; TRBD1 matches at 7 bases. The specimen comprised PBMCs, sampled on the day of the first yellow fever vaccination. The TCR sequence derives from a man younger than 30 who received the YFV17D yellow fever vaccine. In nucleotides, the CDR3 is TGTGCCAGCAGTTCTGGCCCAGGGGGTGTCCCTTATGGCTACACCTTC. It is translated as CASSSGPGGVPYGYTF.